The sequence of this TCR beta chain was determined in a study of lymphopenia after photon versus proton radiotherapy. There are a few counts of this clone. The repertoire was sequenced with immunoSEQ multiplex PCR; TCRdb's copy has only in-frame clones and lacks some. The data show 75,000 to 95,000 clones, 83% seen once. Germline V gives CDR1 LNHDA, CDR2 SQIVND (reference sequence). Trimming took 3 bases from V and 4 from J, leaving 9 bases between them. The CDR3 contains 14 residues. This clonotype originated in a man aged 55 to 69 with pancreatic cancer. The chain carries TRBV19 and TRBJ2-2, with D hard to call. The sequenced sample was peripheral blood, obtained from a patient treated with proton-based radiotherapy. DNA of the CDR3: TGTGCCAGTAGTATTCTACATTCCACCGGGGAGCTGTTTTTT. It yields the protein CASSILHSTGELFF.